The 23 T cell receptor beta chains listed next were all sequenced from one sample in a study of post-analysis software for immune sequencing data. Study observations and caveats: Five or six TRBV segments were significantly more frequent in patients than in controls. TRBV5-6, TRBV5-1 and TRBV20-1 were among these segments.

cDNA libraries for TCR beta contained unique molecular identifiers. A single record per CDR3 protein comes from TCRdb applying MiXCR to the PCR reads. This sample has 380,000 or so distinct CDR3 sequences, with around 37% found just once. What these receptors recognize is not known. The sequenced material came from blood. These receptors were taken from a girl between 10 and 17 years old with multiple sclerosis.

Only a few counts were recorded for this clonotype. The V and J genes are TRBV12-3 or TRBV12-4 and TRBJ1-2; TRBD1 agrees at 7 bases. V dropped 5 bases and J dropped 8; count of bases not matched to a gene: 8. This CDR3 spans 13 amino acids. CDR3: CASSLQGRDGYTF. The DNA for the CDR3 is TGTGCCAGCAGTCTACAGGGGCGAGACGGCTACACCTTC.

The rearrangement joins TRBV7-2 to TRBJ2-7, with 7 bases aligning to TRBD1. There are 12 residues in the CDR3. The trim removed 5 bases at V and 10 bases at J, leaving 8 bases unmatched. Germline CDR1 and CDR2: SGHTA and FQGNSA. The CDR3, as DNA: TGTGCCAGCAGCGGGACAGAGGGAACTCAGTACTTC. Amino acids: CASSGTEGTQYF.

The V call is TRBV20-1, the J call TRBJ2-5, with TRBD2 matching over 10 bases. V lost 0 bases and J lost 0; bases outside the gene matches: 10. Per germline, CDR1 DFQATT and CDR2 SNEGSKA (reference sequence). The CDR3 runs to 18 residues. This CDR3 is CSARDEWLAGEYQETQYF. The CDR3 region has the DNA TGCAGTGCTAGAGATGAATGGCTAGCGGGGGAGTACCAAGAGACCCAGTACTTC.

The chain carries TRBV2 and TRBJ2-4; the D call may be TRBD1 or TRBD2 (5 bases each). V lost 7 bases to trimming and J lost 0 bases, with 10 bases between them. Germline values: CDR1 SNHLY, CDR2 FYNNEI. The CDR3 has 14 residues. The CDR3 DNA is TGTGCCAGCAACTGGGGGTTAGCCAAAAACATTCAGTACTTC. Amino acids: CASNWGLAKNIQYF.

This clonotype was observed a few times. V usage is TRBV9 and J usage is TRBJ1-1; D is ambiguous. The CDR3 has 15 amino acids. CDR1 is SGDLS, CDR2 YYNGEE, per germline. The ends were cut back, 0 bases at V and 5 bases at J, with 14 bases in the middle. The CDR3, as DNA: TGTGCCAGCAGCGTAGTAGGTTCTCCGGGTACTGAAGCTTTCTTT. It is translated as CASSVVGSPGTEAFF.

This chain uses TRBV7-9 with TRBJ2-7; 10 positions match TRBD1. CDR1 and CDR2 from the germline V gene are SEHNR and FQNEAQ (reference sequence). This CDR3 has 16 amino acids. V was clipped by 2 bases and J by 6 bases; unmatched bases: 10. The CDR3 region is CASSLLQMDRGGEQYF. DNA of the CDR3: TGTGCCAGCAGCTTATTGCAAATGGACAGGGGGGGCGAGCAGTACTTC.

This clonotype was observed a handful of times. The chain is built from TRBV13 and TRBJ1-1, with D maybe TRBD1 (6 bases). CDR1 and CDR2 (germline): PRHDT, FYEKMQ (reference sequence). The CDR3 consists of 14 residues. V was shortened by 5 bases and J by 11 bases, with 21 bases between the two germline ends. CDR3 sequence (DNA): TGTGCCAGCAGCCCCTTCCGCCAGGGGCGGTTTGCTTTCTTT. Translated: CASSPFRQGRFAFF. The full variable domain, rest sourced from reference TRBV13 and TRBJ1-1, is AAGVIQSPRHLIKEKRETATLKCYPIPRHDTVYWYQQGPGQDPQFLISFYEKMQSDKGSIPDRFSAQQFSDYHSELNMSSLELGDSALYFCASSPFRQGRFAFFGQGTRLTVV.

The chain couples TRBV12-3 or TRBV12-4 to TRBJ2-5; D could derive from TRBD1 or TRBD2 (5 bases each). V dropped 8 bases and J dropped 5 bases, with 27 bases sitting between them. The CDR3 has 17 amino acids. CDR3 DNA sequence: TGTGCCAGCGGTCCAGAGGCCGGACCGGGGCTCGGGGAGACCCAGTACTTC. Its protein is CASGPEAGPGLGETQYF.

The chain uses TRBV6-1 and TRBJ2-3; 7 nucleotides agree with TRBD1. V shed 6 bases, J shed 0 bases, and the junction held 12 bases outside the gene matches. Per germline, CDR1 MNHNS and CDR2 SASEGT. This CDR3 is 17 amino acids long. CDR3 protein: CASSRDRVFTSTDTQYF. The CDR3 DNA sequence: TGTGCCAGCAGCCGCGACAGGGTTTTCACTAGCACAGATACGCAGTATTTT.

The rearrangement uses TRBV12-3 or TRBV12-4 and TRBJ2-1; 7 nucleotides align to TRBD2. The CDR3 is 14 residues long. Trimming at V came to 4 bases and at J to 2 bases, leaving 2 bases not matched to a gene. The CDR3 DNA sequence: TGTGCCAGCAGTTCGCGGGGGACCTACAATGAGCAGTTCTTC. This translates into CASSSRGTYNEQFF.

V gene TRBV5-1 combines with J gene TRBJ1-6, with D hard to call. This CDR3 has 14 amino acids. Germline CDR1 SGHRS, CDR2 YFSETQ. V was cut by 0 bases and J by 7 bases, with 8 bases left in between. CDR3: CASSLVIANSPLHF. The CDR3 region has the DNA TGCGCCAGCAGCTTGGTGATCGCCAATTCACCCCTCCACTTT.

The chain uses TRBV12-3 or TRBV12-4 and TRBJ1-5; D remains unclear. The CDR3 has 12 amino acids. V dropped 4 bases and J dropped 5 bases, with 6 bases sitting between them. The CDR3 DNA sequence: TGTGCCAGCAGTTCAGAGGATCAGCCCCAGCATTTT. It yields the protein CASSSEDQPQHF.

The CDR3 DNA follows: TGCGCCAGCAGCCAAGCGGGACAGGTTCCCCCCCTCCACTTT. Protein product: CASSQAGQVPPLHF. The chain is built from TRBV4-3 and TRBJ1-6; 8 nucleotides align to TRBD1. Looked up from germline, CDR1 is LGHNA and CDR2 is YSLEER. V lost 1 base, J lost 13 bases, and 6 bases stayed unmatched. This CDR3 has 14 residues.

This rearrangement joins TRBV18 to TRBJ2-6; 12 positions agree with TRBD1. Germline-derived CDR1 and CDR2 are KGHSH and LQKENI. CDR3 length: 17 residues. The junction had 2 bases not matched to a gene; V was cut back by 3 bases and J by 2 bases. The CDR3 spells CASSPGTGGAGANVLTF. CDR3 coding DNA: TGTGCCAGCTCACCCGGGACAGGGGGCGCTGGGGCCAACGTCCTGACTTTC.

The J gene is TRBJ2-1, the V gene TRBV7-2; 11 bases line up with TRBD2. Germline CDR1 SGHTA, CDR2 FQGNSA. This CDR3 comprises 17 residues. Trimming took 8 bases from V and 4 from J; bases not matched to a gene: 13. CDR3 region: CASWNTWGTSGYNEQFF. Written as DNA, the CDR3 is TGTGCCAGCTGGAATACGTGGGGGACTAGCGGATACAATGAGCAGTTCTTC.

DNA for the CDR3: TGTGCCAGCAGTGACGGGTCGGTCCCCTACGAGCAGTACTTC. Protein product: CASSDGSVPYEQYF. The V call is TRBV6-1, the J call TRBJ2-7; D unclear. The V end was cut by 3 bases, the J end by 2 bases, with 11 bases between. Germline V CDR1 and CDR2: MNHNS, SASEGT. CDR3 length: 14 residues.

The chain uses TRBV6-4 and TRBJ2-7, with D unclear. The CDR3 is 9 residues long. CDR1 is MRHNA, CDR2 SNTAGT, per germline. V lost 7 bases and J lost 5, with 3 bases in between. In nucleotides, the CDR3 is TGTGCCAGCAACGACGAGCAGTACTTC. Amino acids: CASNDEQYF.

The gene calls are TRBV29-1 and TRBJ2-5, with D possibly being TRBD1 (5 bases). The germline CDR1 and CDR2 sequences are SQVTM and ANQGSEA. The length of the CDR3 is 14 residues. Trimming removed 2 bases at V and 5 bases at J, with 15 bases between. CDR3: CSVEWVGEGETQYF. Here the CDR3 DNA reads TGCAGCGTTGAATGGGTAGGGGAAGGGGAGACCCAGTACTTC.

This clonotype was picked up a small number of times. The chain couples TRBV29-1 to TRBJ2-3; D call uncertain. CDR3 length: 13 residues. V lost 3 bases to trimming and J lost 4 bases, with 11 bases between them. Per the germline V gene, CDR1 is SQVTM and CDR2 is ANQGSEA. This chain's CDR3 is CSVDFSSPDTQYF. The CDR3 DNA reads TGCAGCGTTGATTTTAGCTCCCCAGATACGCAGTATTTT.

The rearrangement links TRBV4-1 to TRBJ1-2, with a possible D match to TRBD1 (6 bases). Germline V gene sequence: CDR1 MGHRA, CDR2 YSYEKL. The CDR3 consists of 16 residues. The V gene lost 2 bases and the J gene lost 2 bases, with 15 bases spanning the gap. This CDR3 reads CASSQTTLGANYGYTF. Here the CDR3 DNA reads TGCGCCAGCAGCCAAACTACCTTGGGGGCGAACTATGGCTACACCTTC.

This clonotype has a handful of counts. The V gene is TRBV20-1, the J gene TRBJ2-7; D is uncertain. The CDR3 length is 12 residues. Deletions cut 4 bases from V and 0 bases from J, with 7 bases between. Germline lookup yields CDR1 DFQATT and CDR2 SNEGSKA (reference sequence). DNA of the CDR3: TGCAGTGCTAAATGGAGCTCCTACGAGCAGTACTTC. This translates into CSAKWSSYEQYF.

In this sample, this clonotype turned up a few times. The rearrangement links TRBV20-1 to TRBJ1-1; a possible D gene is TRBD1 (5 bases). The CDR3 is made up of 12 amino acids. Germline V gene lookup returns CDR1 DFQATT and CDR2 SNEGSKA (reference sequence). V dropped 2 bases and J dropped 2 bases, with 6 bases sitting between them. The CDR3 DNA is TGCAGTGCTAGAAGGGGAAACACTGAAGCTTTCTTT. This encodes CSARRGNTEAFF.

V is TRBV4-2 and J is TRBJ2-3; D uncertain. The germline V gene encodes CDR1 LGHNA and CDR2 YNFKEQ. Deletions cut 1 base from V and 11 bases from J, with 16 bases between. The CDR3 covers 14 residues. CDR3 DNA: TGTGCCAGCAGCCAAGTTTCCTCCGACTCGGGGCAGTATTTT. It specifies CASSQVSSDSGQYF.